This passage covers 9 T cell receptor beta chains from one sample sequenced in a study of T cell repertoires in cytomegalovirus infection. The antigens for these receptors are not known. TCRdb used MiXCR to reprocess the reads, holding one entry per CDR3 protein. Of about 570,000 distinct CDR3 sequences listed, 40% were seen once; the top ten hold 48%. The sample was cultured PBMCs, taken from culture after CMV antigen stimulation. The receptors come from a human donor in good health (CMV status not recorded). Some clones in this sample may be carry-over from other donors' samples.

J is TRBJ1-2 and V is TRBV5-4; D not certain. In germline, CDR1 is SGHNT, CDR2 YYREEE (reference sequence). This CDR3 comprises 11 residues. The CDR3 nucleotides read TGTGCTCCACGGTTTAACTATGGCTACACCTTC. Residues: CAPRFNYGYTF.

The chain employs TRBV10-3 and TRBJ2-1, with D tentatively TRBD1 or TRBD2 (5 bases each). With 0 bases removed from V and 8 bases from J, the gap between germline ends came to 20 bases. Per the germline V gene, CDR1 is ENHRY and CDR2 is SYGVKD. The CDR3 is 17 amino acids. This CDR3 is CAISESPGTGFNHEQFF. The DNA of the CDR3 is TGTGCCATCAGTGAGTCGCCGGGGACGGGGTTTAACCATGAGCAGTTCTTC.

The V call is TRBV7-2, the J call TRBJ2-3; maybe TRBD2 (6 bases). Trimming removed 6 bases at V and 5 bases at J, with 15 bases between. Germline CDR1 SGHTA, CDR2 FQGNSA. There are 14 residues in the CDR3. DNA for the CDR3: TGTGCCAGCAGGCAAACGTCGGGAGTAGATACGCAGTATTTT. It yields the protein CASRQTSGVDTQYF.

CDR3 amino acids: CSAVPSSGGATDTQYF. As DNA, the CDR3 is TGCAGTGCTGTCCCTTCTAGCGGGGGGGCCACCGATACGCAGTATTTT. The chain carries TRBV20-1 and TRBJ2-3, with 12 bases fitting TRBD2. Germline CDR1 reads DFQATT; CDR2 reads SNEGSKA (reference sequence). The V segment lost 5 bases and the J segment 6 bases; nucleotides outside the gene matches: 12. The CDR3 consists of 16 residues.

The genes are TRBV20-1 and TRBJ1-3; D is possibly TRBD1 (5 bases). The CDR3 is 13 amino acids. Germline-derived CDR1 and CDR2 are DFQATT and SNEGSKA (reference sequence). The germline V and J ends were trimmed by 0 bases and 5 bases, with 8 bases remaining between them. CDR3 protein: CSAREAGRNTIYF. CDR3 nucleotides: TGCAGTGCTAGAGAGGCAGGGAGAAACACCATATATTTT.

This clonotype has more than one count but fewer than ten. This chain uses TRBV7-6 with TRBJ1-5, with a possible D match to TRBD1 (6 bases). V lost 5 bases and J 3 bases, leaving 14 bases between the germline ends. Germline assignment: CDR1 SGHVS and CDR2 FNYEAQ. This CDR3 has 15 residues. The CDR3 DNA follows: TGTGCCAGCAGCATGGGGGCGGGTTTCAATCAGCCCCAGCATTTT. This translates into CASSMGAGFNQPQHF.

This chain links TRBV11-2 with TRBJ2-1, with D perhaps matching TRBD2 (5 bases). The germline V gene has CDR1 SGHAT and CDR2 FQNNGV. The V end lost 3 bases, the J end lost 3 bases, and 12 bases lay between the germline ends. The CDR3 runs 15 residues. CDR3 coding DNA: TGTGCCAGCAGCTTGGCGGGTACTGTCTACAATGAGCAGTTCTTC. Its translation: CASSLAGTVYNEQFF.

This clonotype was seen more than once but under ten times. This chain joins TRBV6-6 and TRBJ1-3; D is uncertain. The CDR3 length is 15 residues. Germline V lookup: CDR1 MNHNY, CDR2 SVGAGI (reference sequence). The V and J ends lost 5 bases and 0 bases respectively, with 11 bases between them. CDR3 DNA: TGTGCCAGCAGTCCCCCCGTCTCCTCTGGAAACACCATATATTTT. Protein: CASSPPVSSGNTIYF.

The V gene is TRBV20-1, the J gene TRBJ1-3; tentatively, D is TRBD1 (5 bases). Between the trimmed V and J ends, which lost 3 bases and 2 bases, there was a span of 11 bases. The CDR3 spans 14 residues. Germline V gives CDR1 DFQATT, CDR2 SNEGSKA (reference sequence). Written as DNA, the CDR3 is TGCAGTGCTAGTGCAGGGCGAACTGGAAACACCATATATTTT. It yields the protein CSASAGRTGNTIYF.